This T cell receptor beta chain was identified during a study of cytomegalovirus exposure and HLA in healthy donors. Study outcomes and limitations: Cytomegalovirus association was assigned to 150 to 200 TCR beta chains.

As for this clone: Its antigen is not identified.

Data came from immunoSEQ multiplex PCR; TCRdb stores just in-frame clones and leaves some out. The sample includes some 190,000 clones, around nine tenths of them seen just once. The specimen sequenced was PBMCs. The receptor was isolated from a man aged 30 to 45 in good health and CMV-seropositive.

The CDR3 reads CASSPRDSPYNEQFF. The CDR3 bases are TGTGCCAGCAGCCCCCGCGACAGTCCCTACAATGAGCAGTTCTTC. V is TRBV9 and J is TRBJ2-1; D might be TRBD1 (5 bases). Trimming left V 4 bases short and J 2 bases short, with 13 bases between. CDR1 is SGDLS, CDR2 YYNGEE, per germline. The CDR3 covers 15 residues.